The clone carrying this TCR beta chain was detected only once. As yet, its antigen is unknown. This entry belongs to a study of T cell responses to AZD1222 COVID-19 vaccine. Study-wide results and caveats: Reports indicate that nearly half of spike-specific TCRs are directed at unmutated variant regions. Spike-specific TCR breadth and depth both grew after two AZD1222 doses. White British ancestry dominated among donors, who included more females, and clonal diversity was possibly underestimated.

V dropped 1 base and J dropped 3 bases, with 9 bases sitting between them. Germline V lookup: CDR1 GTSNPN, CDR2 SVGIG (reference sequence). The CDR3 consists of 13 residues. Repertoires were generated with immunoSEQ multiplex PCR, while TCRdb's copy carries only in-frame clones and drops some. The data hold some 100,000 clones, with 90% to 95% observed a single time. The sample consisted of peripheral blood, taken 28 days after the second AZD1222 dose. The TCR originated in an adult who received the AZD1222 COVID-19 vaccine. The chain employs TRBV30 and TRBJ1-1; D remains ambiguous. The CDR3 nucleotides are TGTGCCTGGAGTGCAACCATGGACACTGAAGCTTTCTTT. It is translated as CAWSATMDTEAFF.